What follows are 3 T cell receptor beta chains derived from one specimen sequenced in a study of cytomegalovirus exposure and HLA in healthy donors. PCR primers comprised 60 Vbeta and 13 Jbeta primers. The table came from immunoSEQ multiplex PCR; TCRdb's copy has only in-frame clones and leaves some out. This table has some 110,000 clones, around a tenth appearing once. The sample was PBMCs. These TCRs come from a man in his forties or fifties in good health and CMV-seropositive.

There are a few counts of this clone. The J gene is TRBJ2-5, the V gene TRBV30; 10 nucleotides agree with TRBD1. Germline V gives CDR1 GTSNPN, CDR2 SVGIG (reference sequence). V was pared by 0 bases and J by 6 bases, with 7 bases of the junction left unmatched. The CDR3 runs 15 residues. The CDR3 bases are TGTGCCTGGAGTGTTGGGACAGGGGTGGGAAAGACCCAGTACTTC. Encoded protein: CAWSVGTGVGKTQYF. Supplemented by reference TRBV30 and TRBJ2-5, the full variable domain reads SQTIHQWPATLVQPVGSPLSLECTVEGTSNPNLYWYRQAAGRGLQLLFYSVGIGQISSEVPQNLSASRPQDRQFILSSKKLLLSDSGFYLCAWSVGTGVGKTQYFGPGTRLLVL.

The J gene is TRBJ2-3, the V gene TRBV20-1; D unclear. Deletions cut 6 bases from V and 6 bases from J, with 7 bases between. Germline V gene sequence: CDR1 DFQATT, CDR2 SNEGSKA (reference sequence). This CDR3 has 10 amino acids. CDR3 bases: TGCAGTGCCAACTCGGATACGCAGTATTTT. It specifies CSANSDTQYF.

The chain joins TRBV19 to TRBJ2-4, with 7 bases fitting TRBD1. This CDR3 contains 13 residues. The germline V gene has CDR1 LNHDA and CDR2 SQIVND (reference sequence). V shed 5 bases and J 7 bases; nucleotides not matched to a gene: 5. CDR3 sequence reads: CASSWDSSNIQYF. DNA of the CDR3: TGTGCCAGTAGTTGGGACAGTAGTAACATTCAGTACTTC.